The clone carrying this T cell receptor (beta chain) was picked up one time. Its specificity is unknown. Repertoires were generated with immunoSEQ multiplex PCR, while TCRdb's copy carries only in-frame clones and drops some. This table holds around 140,000 clones, more than 75% found once. This record comes from a study of cytomegalovirus exposure and HLA in healthy donors. On the study more broadly: Per a later analysis, the roughly 670 first-cohort and more than 100 validation repertoires shared one platform. Study-wide points: Listed as cytomegalovirus-associated were 150 to 200 TCR beta chains. Most sequenced TCRs were rare (though some public TCRs occurred in many donors).

Among the 120 subjects of the validation cohort, separate from the roughly 700-subject first cohort, were the donors. CDR1 and CDR2 (germline): GTSNPN, SVGIG (reference sequence). Trimming left V 1 base short and J 0 bases short, with 11 bases between. The CDR3 covers 15 residues. The source is a man aged 18 to 35 in good health and CMV-seropositive. The material sequenced was PBMCs. The V call is TRBV30, the J call TRBJ2-3, with D maybe TRBD2 (6 bases). The CDR3 loop is CAWSAGSGSTDTQYF. The DNA for the CDR3 is TGTGCCTGGAGTGCAGGGAGCGGGAGCACAGATACGCAGTATTTT.